The text below deals with one T cell receptor beta chain. The sample comes from a study of human T cells and chemical hapten exposure. Each CDR3 protein is one row after TCRdb ran MiXCR on the RACE reads. The table lists over 150,000 distinct CDR3 sequences, about 30% of them singletons, with around 1.9% in the top ten. Indicated time point: patch test 3, about 24 weeks after DPC sensitization. Specified treatment: therapeutic diphenylcyclopropenone sensitization with weekly scalp DPC. Trimming removed 0 bases from V and 1 base from J, with 6 bases in between. The CDR3 has 15 amino acids. Germline loops: CDR1 KGHDR, CDR2 SFDVKD.

The rearrangement joins TRBV24-1 to TRBJ1-5, with D hard to call. The sequencing here drew on whole blood, taken in connection with sensitization to the hapten diphenylcyclopropenone (DPC). This clonotype was obtained from a woman younger than 30 with alopecia areata. Some clones in this sample may be carry-over from other donors' samples. CDR3 region: CATSDLWESNQPQHF. The CDR3 nucleotides read TGTGCCACCAGTGATTTGTGGGAGAGCAATCAGCCCCAGCATTTT.